The T cell receptor (beta chain) described here comes from a study of early T cells in non-severe SARS-CoV-2 infection. Study in general: Sequenced material consisted of bulk RNA (from unsorted whole blood), and chains were unpaired. Findings and limits, study-wide: Matching results from VDJdb favored anti-spike CD8 responses, leaving private and CD4 specificities undetected.

This clonotype was seen repeatedly, ten times or more. Its antigen is currently unknown. Researchers attached unique molecular identifiers to individual cDNA molecules. Via MiXCR, TCRdb re-called the 5' RACE reads, giving one row per CDR3 protein. Among more than 65,000 distinct CDR3 sequences listed, around 13% were seen once. The sample comprised whole blood. This clonotype originated in an adult who was a healthcare worker with PCR-confirmed SARS-CoV-2 infection or an uninfected control (not recorded which).

CDR3 sequence: CASSDRYEQYF. DNA of the CDR3: TGTGCCAGCAGTGACAGATACGAGCAGTACTTC. The chain couples TRBV12-3 or TRBV12-4 to TRBJ2-7, with D tentatively TRBD1 (5 bases). Trimming stripped 5 bases from V and 4 bases from J, with 6 bases between. There are 11 residues in the CDR3.